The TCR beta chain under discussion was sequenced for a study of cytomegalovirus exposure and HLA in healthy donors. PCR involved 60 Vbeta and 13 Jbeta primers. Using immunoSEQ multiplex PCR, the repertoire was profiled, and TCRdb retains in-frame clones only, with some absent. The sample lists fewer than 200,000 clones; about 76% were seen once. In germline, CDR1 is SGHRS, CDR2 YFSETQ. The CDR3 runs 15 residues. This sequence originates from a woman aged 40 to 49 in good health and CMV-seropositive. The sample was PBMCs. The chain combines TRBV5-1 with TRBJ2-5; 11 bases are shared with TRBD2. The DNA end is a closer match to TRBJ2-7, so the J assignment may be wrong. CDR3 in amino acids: CASRYGLAGNYEQYF. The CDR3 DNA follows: TGCGCCAGCAGATACGGACTAGCGGGTAACTACGAGCAGTACTTC.